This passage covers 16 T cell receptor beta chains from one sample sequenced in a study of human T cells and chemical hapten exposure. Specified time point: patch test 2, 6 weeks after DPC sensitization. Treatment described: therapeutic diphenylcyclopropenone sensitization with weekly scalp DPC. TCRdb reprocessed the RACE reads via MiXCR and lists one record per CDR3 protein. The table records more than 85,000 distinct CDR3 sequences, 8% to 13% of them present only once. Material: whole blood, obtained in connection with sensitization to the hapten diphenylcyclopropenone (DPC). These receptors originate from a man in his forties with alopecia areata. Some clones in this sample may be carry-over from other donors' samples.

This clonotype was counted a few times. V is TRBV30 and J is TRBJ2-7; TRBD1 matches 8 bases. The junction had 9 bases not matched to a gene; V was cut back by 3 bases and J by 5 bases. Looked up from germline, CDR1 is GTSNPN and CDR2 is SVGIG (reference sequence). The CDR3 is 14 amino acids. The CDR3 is CAWRQGQGVHEQYF. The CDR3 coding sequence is TGTGCCTGGAGACAAGGACAGGGAGTCCACGAGCAGTACTTC.

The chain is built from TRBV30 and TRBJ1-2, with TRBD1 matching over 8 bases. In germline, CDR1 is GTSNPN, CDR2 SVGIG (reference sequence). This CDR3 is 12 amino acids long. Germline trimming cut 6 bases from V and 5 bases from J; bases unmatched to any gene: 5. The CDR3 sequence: CACRGPGYGYTF. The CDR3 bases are TGTGCCTGCAGGGGGCCGGGGTATGGCTACACCTTC.

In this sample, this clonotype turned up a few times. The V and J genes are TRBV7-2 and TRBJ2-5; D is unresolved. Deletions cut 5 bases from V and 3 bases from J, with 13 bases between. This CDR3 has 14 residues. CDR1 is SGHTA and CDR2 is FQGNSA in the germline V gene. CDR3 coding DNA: TGTGCCAGCAGCCACAGACCCATAAAAGAGACCCAGTACTTC. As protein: CASSHRPIKETQYF.

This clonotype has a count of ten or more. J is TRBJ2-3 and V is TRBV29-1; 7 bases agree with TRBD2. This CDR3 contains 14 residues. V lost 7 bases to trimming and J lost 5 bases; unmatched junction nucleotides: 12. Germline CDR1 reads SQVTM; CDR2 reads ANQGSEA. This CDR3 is CSADPGGRGDTQYF. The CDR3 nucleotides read TGCAGCGCTGACCCAGGCGGGAGAGGAGATACGCAGTATTTT.

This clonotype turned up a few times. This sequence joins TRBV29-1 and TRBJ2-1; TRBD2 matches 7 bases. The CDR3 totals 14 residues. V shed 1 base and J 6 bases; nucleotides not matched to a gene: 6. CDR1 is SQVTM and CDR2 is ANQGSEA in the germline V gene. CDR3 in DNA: TGCAGCGTTGAAGGTACGACTAGCCGCAATGAGCAGTTCTTC. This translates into CSVEGTTSRNEQFF.

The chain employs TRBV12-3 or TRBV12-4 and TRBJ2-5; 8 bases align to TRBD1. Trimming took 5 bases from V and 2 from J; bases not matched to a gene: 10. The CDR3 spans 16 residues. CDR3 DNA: TGTGCCAGCAGTCTTCGACGGGACAGGCTACAAGAGACCCAGTACTTC. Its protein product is CASSLRRDRLQETQYF.

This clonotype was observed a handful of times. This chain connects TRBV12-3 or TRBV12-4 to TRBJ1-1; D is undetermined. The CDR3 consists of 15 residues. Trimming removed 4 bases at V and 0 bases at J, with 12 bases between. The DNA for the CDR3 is TGTGCCAGCAGTTCCCTTCAGCAAGTGAACACTGAAGCTTTCTTT. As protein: CASSSLQQVNTEAFF.

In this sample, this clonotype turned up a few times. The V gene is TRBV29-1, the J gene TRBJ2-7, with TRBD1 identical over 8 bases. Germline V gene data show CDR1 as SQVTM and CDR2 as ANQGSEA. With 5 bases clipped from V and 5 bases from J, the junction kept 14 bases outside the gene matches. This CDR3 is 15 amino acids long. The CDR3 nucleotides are TGCAGCGTTACTCCTCGGACAGGGATTCCCAACGAGCAGTACGTC. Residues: CSVTPRTGIPNEQYV.

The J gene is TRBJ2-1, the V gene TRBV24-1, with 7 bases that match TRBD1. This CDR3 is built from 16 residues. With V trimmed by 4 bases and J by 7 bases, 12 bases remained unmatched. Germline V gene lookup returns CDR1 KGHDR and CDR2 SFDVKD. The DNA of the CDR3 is TGTGCCACCAGTGACCCTGGACAGGAAATGAGGAATGAGCAGTTCTTC. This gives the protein CATSDPGQEMRNEQFF.

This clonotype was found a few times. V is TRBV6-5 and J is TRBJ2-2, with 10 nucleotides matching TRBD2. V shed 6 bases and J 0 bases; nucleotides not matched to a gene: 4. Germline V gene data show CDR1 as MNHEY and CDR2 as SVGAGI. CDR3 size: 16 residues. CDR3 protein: CASRQGTSANTGELFF. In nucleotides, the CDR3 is TGTGCCAGCAGACAAGGGACTAGCGCGAACACCGGGGAGCTGTTTTTT.

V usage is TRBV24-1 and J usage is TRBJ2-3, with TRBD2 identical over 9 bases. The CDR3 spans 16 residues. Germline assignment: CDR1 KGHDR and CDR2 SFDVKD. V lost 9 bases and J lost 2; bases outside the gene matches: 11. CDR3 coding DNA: TGTGCCACCGCTAGCGGGACCTTCCCCTCCACAGATACGCAGTATTTT. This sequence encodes CATASGTFPSTDTQYF.

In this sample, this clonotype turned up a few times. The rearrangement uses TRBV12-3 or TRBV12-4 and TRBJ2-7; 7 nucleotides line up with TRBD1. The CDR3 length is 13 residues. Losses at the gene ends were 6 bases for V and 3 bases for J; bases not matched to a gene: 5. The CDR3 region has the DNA TGTGCCAGCAGCCCGGGACAGATCTACGAGCAGTACTTC. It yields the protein CASSPGQIYEQYF.

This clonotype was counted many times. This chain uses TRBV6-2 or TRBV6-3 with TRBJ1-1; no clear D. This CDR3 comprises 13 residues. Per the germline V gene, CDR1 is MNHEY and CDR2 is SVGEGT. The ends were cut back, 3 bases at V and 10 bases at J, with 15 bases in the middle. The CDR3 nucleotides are TGTGCCAGCAGTTATTATACGGCCTTTGGAGCTTTCTTT. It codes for CASSYYTAFGAFF.

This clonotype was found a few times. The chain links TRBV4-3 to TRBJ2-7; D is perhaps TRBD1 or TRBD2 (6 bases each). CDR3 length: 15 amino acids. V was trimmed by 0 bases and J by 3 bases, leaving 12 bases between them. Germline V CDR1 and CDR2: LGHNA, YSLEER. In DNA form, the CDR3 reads TGCGCCAGCAGCCAAGATTATGGGGGGCACTACGAGCAGTACGTC. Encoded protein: CASSQDYGGHYEQYV.

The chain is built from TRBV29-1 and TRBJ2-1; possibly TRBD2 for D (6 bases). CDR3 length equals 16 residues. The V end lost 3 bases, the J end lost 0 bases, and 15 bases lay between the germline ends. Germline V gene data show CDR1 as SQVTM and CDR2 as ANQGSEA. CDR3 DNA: TGCAGCGTTGAGAAGTGGGGGACTGCCTCCTACAATGAGCAGTTCTTC. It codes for CSVEKWGTASYNEQFF.

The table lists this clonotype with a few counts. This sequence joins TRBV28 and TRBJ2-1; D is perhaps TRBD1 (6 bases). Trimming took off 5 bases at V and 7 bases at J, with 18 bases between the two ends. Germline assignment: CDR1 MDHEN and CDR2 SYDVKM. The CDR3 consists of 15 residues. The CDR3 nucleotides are TGTGCCAGCAGTGGTGGGGGCCTTTTAGGAAATGAGCAGTTCTTC. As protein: CASSGGGLLGNEQFF.